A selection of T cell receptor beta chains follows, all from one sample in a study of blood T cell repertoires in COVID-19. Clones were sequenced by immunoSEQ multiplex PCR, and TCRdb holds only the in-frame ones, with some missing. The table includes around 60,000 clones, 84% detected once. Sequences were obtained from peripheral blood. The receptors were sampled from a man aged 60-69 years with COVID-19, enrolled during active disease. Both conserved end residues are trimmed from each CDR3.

AWSPSDSQY,TRBV30,TRBJ2-3
ASSQASGRTSNQPQH,TRBV4-1,TRBJ1-5
ASPTDTSGMGGELF,TRBV11-2,TRBJ2-2
ASSRRFGNEQF,TRBV19,TRBJ2-1
ASSLVGSNEKLF,TRBV5-4,TRBJ1-4
ASSLGTGERTEAF,TRBV5-1,TRBJ1-1
ASGQGPETNEKLF,TRBV6-5,TRBJ1-4
ASSLGQADRGYT,TRBV7-2,TRBJ1-2
ASSLQTYTDTQY,TRBV7-6,TRBJ2-3
AWSQGVAEKLF,TRBV30,TRBJ1-4
ASSLVPGNLNYGYT,TRBV7-9,TRBJ1-2
ASSFSTDTQY,TRBV12-3/TRBV12-4,TRBJ2-3
ASSLAGGELRATEAF,TRBV7-2,TRBJ1-1
ASSHKIQGYYQPQH,TRBV19,TRBJ1-5
AWRTTGSGYT,TRBV30,TRBJ1-2
ASSQAPGTSLHEQY,TRBV5-6,TRBJ2-7
ASSRGSTEAF,TRBV7-9,TRBJ1-1
AWSQGQETQY,TRBV30,TRBJ2-5
ATSDRDSQETQY,TRBV24-1,TRBJ2-5
ASSLGSGSLRELF,TRBV7-2,TRBJ2-2
ASSSQGFHEQY,TRBV12-3/TRBV12-4,TRBJ2-7
ASSLITENTEAF,TRBV28,TRBJ1-1
AWISPPADNEQF,TRBV30,TRBJ2-1
ASERRADTEAF,TRBV21-1,TRBJ1-1
AWSIGGPYEQY,TRBV30,TRBJ2-7
ASSLTSLKSEQY,TRBV2,TRBJ2-7
ASRRSGANVLT,TRBV6-6,TRBJ2-6
SASKSGRDTGNTGELF,TRBV20-1,TRBJ2-2
ASSQVDGSGSIPVRNEQF,TRBV4-1,TRBJ2-1
ASSPRTGGDQPQH,TRBV6-5,TRBJ1-5
ASSTGIIQPQH,TRBV6-6,TRBJ1-5
ASTSGLASDTQY,TRBV5-1,TRBJ2-3
ASSLSGRSETQY,TRBV5-1,TRBJ2-5
ASSPRMGGEQF,TRBV10-1,TRBJ2-1
ASSQGPENTEAF,TRBV4-1,TRBJ1-1
ASSMGLAGYNEQF,TRBV19,TRBJ2-1
ASSKTGVMRYT,TRBV9,TRBJ1-2
ASSSGGSYEQY,TRBV28,TRBJ2-7
ASSTGTSGFTHTQY,TRBV5-1,TRBJ2-3
ASSPGTGVPNQPQH,TRBV19,TRBJ1-5
AISESTTGAGGGPLH,TRBV10-3,TRBJ1-6
ASSPLGNTIY,TRBV11-2,TRBJ1-3
ASSRQGSTEAF,TRBV10-1,TRBJ1-1
ASSPRGESYGYT,TRBV9,TRBJ1-2
ATSDLTGGYGYT,TRBV24-1,TRBJ1-2
ASSQEGQQEIYGYT,TRBV4-2,TRBJ1-2
ASVGGYEQY,TRBV6-5,TRBJ2-7
ASSLAGGVAGELF,TRBV5-1,TRBJ2-2
ASSLSGSSYNEQF,TRBV7-6,TRBJ2-1
ASSFWRGEQF,TRBV5-1,TRBJ2-1